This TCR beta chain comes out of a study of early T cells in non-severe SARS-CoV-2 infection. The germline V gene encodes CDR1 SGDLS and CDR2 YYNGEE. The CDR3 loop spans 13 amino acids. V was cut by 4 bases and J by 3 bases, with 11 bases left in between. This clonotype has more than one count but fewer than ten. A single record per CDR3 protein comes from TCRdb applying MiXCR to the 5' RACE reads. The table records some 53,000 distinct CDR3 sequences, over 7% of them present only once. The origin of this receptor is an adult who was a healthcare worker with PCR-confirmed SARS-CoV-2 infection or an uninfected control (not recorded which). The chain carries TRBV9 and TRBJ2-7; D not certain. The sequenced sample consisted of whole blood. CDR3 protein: CASSTTPYYEQYF. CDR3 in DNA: TGTGCCAGCAGCACTACCCCTTACTACGAGCAGTACTTC.